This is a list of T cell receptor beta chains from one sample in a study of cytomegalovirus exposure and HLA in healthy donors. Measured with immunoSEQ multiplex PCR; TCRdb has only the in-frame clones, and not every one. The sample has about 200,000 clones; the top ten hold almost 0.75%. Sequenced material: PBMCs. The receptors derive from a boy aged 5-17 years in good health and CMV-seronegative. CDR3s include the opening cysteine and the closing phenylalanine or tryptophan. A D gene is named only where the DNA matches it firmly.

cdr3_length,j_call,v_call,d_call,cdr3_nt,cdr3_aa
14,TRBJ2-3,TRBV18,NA,TGTGCCAGCTCACCCCAAGGGGGCACAGATACGCAGTATTTT,CASSPQGGTDTQYF
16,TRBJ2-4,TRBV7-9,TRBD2,TGTGCCAGCAGTCGACTAGCGGGGGGGCCGTCGGACATTCAGTACTTC,CASSRLAGGPSDIQYF
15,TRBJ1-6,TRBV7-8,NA,TGTGCCAGCACCAAAAGTGGGGGCCTAAATTCACCCCTCCACTTT,CASTKSGGLNSPLHF
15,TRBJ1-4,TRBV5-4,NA,TGTGCCAGCAGCTTTCAGTCCGGGGGGAGTGAAAAACTGTTTTTT,CASSFQSGGSEKLFF
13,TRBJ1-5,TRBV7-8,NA,TGTGCCAGCAGCTTAGGAAGCGGTCAGCCCCAGCATTTT,CASSLGSGQPQHF
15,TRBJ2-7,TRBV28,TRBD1,TGTGCCAGCAGCTCCACCGGGACAGATTTCTACGAGCAGTACTTC,CASSSTGTDFYEQYF
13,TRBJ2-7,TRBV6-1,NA,TGTGCCAGCAGTGAGGCTAGTGGATACGAGCAGTACTTC,CASSEASGYEQYF
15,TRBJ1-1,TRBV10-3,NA,TGTGCCATCAGTGAGTCGGGCAGGTCGAACACTGAAGCTTTCTTT,CAISESGRSNTEAFF
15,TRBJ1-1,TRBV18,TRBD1,TGTGCCAGCTCACCCCTAGGGACAGGAGATTCTGAAGCTTTCTTT,CASSPLGTGDSEAFF
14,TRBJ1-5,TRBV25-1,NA,TGTGCCAGCAGTGATGGAGCGGGGAATCAGCCCCAGCATTTT,CASSDGAGNQPQHF
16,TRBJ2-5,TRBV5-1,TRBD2,TGCGCCAGCAGCCTCTTTAGCGGGGGGGTATTAGAGACCCAGTACTTC,CASSLFSGGVLETQYF
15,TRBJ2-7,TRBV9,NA,TGTGCCAGCAGCGTAGATGCAGCGCCCTCGGGGGAGCAGTACTTC,CASSVDAAPSGEQYF
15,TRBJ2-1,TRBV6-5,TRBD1,TGTGCCAGCAGTTACCCCGGGACAGGGGCCTATGAGCAGTTCTTC,CASSYPGTGAYEQFF
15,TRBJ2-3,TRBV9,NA,TGTGCCAGCAGCGTAGAAGGCCGCGGTGCAGATACGCAGTATTTT,CASSVEGRGADTQYF